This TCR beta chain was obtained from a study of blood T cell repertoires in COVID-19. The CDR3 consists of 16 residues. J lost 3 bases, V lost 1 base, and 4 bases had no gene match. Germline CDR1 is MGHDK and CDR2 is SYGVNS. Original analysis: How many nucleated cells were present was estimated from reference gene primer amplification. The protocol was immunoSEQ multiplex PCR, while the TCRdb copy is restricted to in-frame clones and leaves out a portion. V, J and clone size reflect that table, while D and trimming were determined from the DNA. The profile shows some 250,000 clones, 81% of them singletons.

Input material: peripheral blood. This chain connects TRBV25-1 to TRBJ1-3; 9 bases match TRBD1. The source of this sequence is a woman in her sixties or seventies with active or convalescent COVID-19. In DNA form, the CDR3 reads TGTGCCAGCAGTGAATTAGGGACAGGGAGTGGAAACACCATATATTTT. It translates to CASSELGTGSGNTIYF.